Below, 29 T cell receptor beta chains from the same sample are listed, as sequenced in a study of PD-1 blockade in classical Hodgkin lymphoma. Profiled with immunoSEQ multiplex PCR; TCRdb holds only in-frame clones, not every one. The repertoire holds roughly 31,000 clones, with about 85% as singletons. Brentuximab vedotin exposure varied among the patients, all of whom had relapsed after autologous stem cell transplantation. The authors purified CD4+ T cells from thawed PBMCs by magnetic negative selection. This sample comprised CD4+ T cells from blood, obtained at baseline. These receptors were taken from a human donor with classical Hodgkin lymphoma.

This clone appeared once. The CDR3 protein is CASKEGREAAYNEQFF. The CDR3 bases are TGCGCCAGCAAAGAGGGGCGGGAGGCGGCCTACAATGAGCAGTTCTTC. The chain recombines TRBV5-1 with TRBJ2-1, with 8 bases lining up with TRBD2. J was trimmed by 2 bases and V by 6 bases; bases with no gene match: 10. The germline gives CDR1 SGHRS, CDR2 YFSETQ. The CDR3 extends over 16 amino acids.

The genes are TRBV28 and TRBJ1-5; 7 bases match TRBD1. Germline V gives CDR1 MDHEN, CDR2 SYDVKM. The CDR3 sequence is 14 residues long. With V trimmed by 2 bases and J by 5 bases, 3 bases remained unmatched. The DNA for the CDR3 is TGTGCCAGCAGTTTACGACAGGGATATCAGCCCCAGCATTTT. Its translation: CASSLRQGYQPQHF.

The J gene is TRBJ2-2, the V gene TRBV7-2; D remains ambiguous. CDR3 length equals 14 residues. CDR1 SGHTA and CDR2 FQGNSA come from the germline V gene. Trimming stripped 0 bases from V and 3 bases from J, with 5 bases between. For the CDR3, the DNA is TGTGCCAGCAGCTTAGCGCTCTACACCGGGGAGCTGTTTTTT. Protein sequence: CASSLALYTGELFF.

The chain recombines TRBV6-1 with TRBJ2-2, with TRBD1 as a possible D gene (5 bases). Trimming took off 2 bases at V and 4 bases at J, with 11 bases between the two ends. The germline gives CDR1 MNHNS, CDR2 SASEGT. The CDR3 length is 15 residues. Written as DNA, the CDR3 is TGTGCCAGCAGTGAACAGGGCTCTACCACCGGGGAGCTGTTTTTT. Residues: CASSEQGSTTGELFF.

J is TRBJ1-1 and V is TRBV28, with D hard to call. Germline V gene sequence: CDR1 MDHEN, CDR2 SYDVKM. Trimming stripped 2 bases from V and 7 bases from J, with 8 bases between. CDR3 length equals 12 residues. CDR3 nucleotides: TGTGCCAGCAGTTTAGGGTGGGGTGAAGCTTTCTTT. Translation: CASSLGWGEAFF.

The CDR3 DNA sequence: TGTGCCAGCAGTGAAACGTCGCCGCGCTCTGGAAACACCATATATTTT. Protein: CASSETSPRSGNTIYF. This chain connects TRBV6-1 to TRBJ1-3, with D uncertain. The V gene's germline CDR1 is MNHNS and CDR2 SASEGT. The ends were cut back, 2 bases at V and 0 bases at J, with 11 bases in the middle. The CDR3 extends over 16 amino acids.

This clone was recorded once. The chain uses TRBV6-6 and TRBJ1-2; 9 nucleotides line up with TRBD1. Per the germline V gene, CDR1 is MNHNY and CDR2 is SVGAGI (reference sequence). The V and J ends lost 0 bases and 7 bases, in that order; junction bases with no gene match: 9. CDR3 length: 16 residues. The CDR3 nucleotides are TGTGCCAGCAGTTACTCGGCGGACAGGGGATCGGGTGGCTACACCTTC. It codes for CASSYSADRGSGGYTF.

This chain connects TRBV5-1 to TRBJ1-4, with D possibly matching TRBD1 (5 bases). Trimming removed 0 bases from V and 7 bases from J, with 16 bases in between. Germline values: CDR1 SGHRS, CDR2 YFSETQ. The CDR3 runs 16 residues. The DNA for the CDR3 is TGCGCCAGCAGCTTGGTAGCGCAGGGCGGGAGTGAAAAACTGTTTTTT. Amino acid sequence: CASSLVAQGGSEKLFF.

V gene TRBV6-1 combines with J gene TRBJ1-5; D possibly corresponds to TRBD1 (6 bases). V lost 8 bases and J lost 8, with 16 bases in between. CDR1 is MNHNS, CDR2 SASEGT, per germline. The CDR3 is 13 residues long. CDR3 bases: TGTGCCAGCCGGGGGGGGGCCAAGGAGCCCCAGCATTTT. Amino acid sequence: CASRGGAKEPQHF.

The V call is TRBV18, the J call TRBJ2-1; the D is unclear. Between the trimmed V and J ends, which lost 0 bases and 8 bases, there was a span of 11 bases. Germline CDR1 is KGHSH and CDR2 is LQKENI. This CDR3 contains 14 residues. CDR3 nucleotides: TGTGCCAGCTCACCACCGCGAGTGCCCGATGAGCAGTTCTTC. Encoded protein: CASSPPRVPDEQFF.

V gene TRBV5-1 combines with J gene TRBJ2-1; weak D call: TRBD1 (5 bases). The length of the CDR3 is 15 residues. V gave up 2 bases and J gave up 3 bases, with 12 bases separating them. CDR1 SGHRS and CDR2 YFSETQ come from the germline V gene. The CDR3 DNA reads as TGCGCCAGCAGCTTTGAAGGGGCAGACTACAATGAGCAGTTCTTC. Amino acid sequence: CASSFEGADYNEQFF.

V usage is TRBV6-1 and J usage is TRBJ2-3, with 7 bases aligning to TRBD2. The CDR3 is 17 residues long. Germline V gene sequence: CDR1 MNHNS, CDR2 SASEGT. V was clipped by 7 bases and J by 0 bases; unmatched bases: 13. CDR3 sequence reads: CASIDPRTRSSTDTQYF. CDR3 coding DNA: TGTGCCAGCATTGACCCCCGGACTAGATCTAGCACAGATACGCAGTATTTT.

This chain joins TRBV10-1 and TRBJ2-2; D possibly matches TRBD1 or TRBD2 (5 bases each). Trimming shortened V by 6 bases and J by 3 bases, and 11 bases separated the two germline ends. The V gene's germline CDR1 is WNHNN and CDR2 SYGVQD (reference sequence). The CDR3 spans 14 residues. The CDR3 DNA sequence: TGCGCCAGCAGCGGGACGGCTGACACCGGGGAGCTGTTTTTT. This translates into CASSGTADTGELFF.

This chain uses TRBV25-1 with TRBJ1-1; the match to TRBD1 covers 9 bases. From germline, CDR1 is MGHDK and CDR2 SYGVNS. The CDR3 totals 15 residues. V shed 4 bases and J 7 bases; nucleotides not matched to a gene: 10. The DNA of the CDR3 is TGTGCCAGCAGTGGCAAGACAGGGGGAGTCGGTGAAGCTTTCTTT. As protein: CASSGKTGGVGEAFF.

On this clone itself: The junction shows a germline mismatch at one end, possibly a read error. This chain connects TRBV6-5 to TRBJ2-7, with TRBD2 as a possible D gene (6 bases). CDR3 size: 14 residues. The germline gives CDR1 MNHEY, CDR2 SVGAGI. This CDR3 reads CASSQTSESSEQYF. Here the CDR3 DNA reads TGTGCCAGCAGCCAGACTAGTGAATCCTCCGAGCAGTACTTC.

This sequence joins TRBV10-2 and TRBJ2-3; D perhaps matches TRBD2 (5 bases). The CDR3 loop spans 12 amino acids. V was trimmed by 3 bases and J by 7 bases, leaving 8 bases between them. The V gene's germline CDR1 is WSHSY and CDR2 SAAADI. CDR3 nucleotide sequence: TGCGCCAGCAGTGAAGAGGGCTATACGCAGTATTTT. It codes for CASSEEGYTQYF.

The chain employs TRBV6-5 and TRBJ1-6; D is uncertain. The V gene lost 1 base and the J gene lost 10 bases, with 11 bases spanning the gap. The CDR3 runs 14 residues. Per the germline V gene, CDR1 is MNHEY and CDR2 is SVGAGI. The CDR3 DNA is TGTGCCAGCAGTTACTTTGGCAGGAACTCACCCCTCCACTTT. It encodes CASSYFGRNSPLHF.

This clone was found once. CDR3 protein: CASSFEPPARGTEAFF. In nucleotides, the CDR3 is TGTGCCAGCAGCTTTGAACCCCCAGCGAGGGGCACTGAAGCTTTCTTT. The V and J genes are TRBV12-1 and TRBJ1-1. TRBV12-1 is a pseudogene. This CDR3 is built from 16 residues.

The count of this clone is one. This sequence joins TRBV28 and TRBJ2-4, with a possible D match to TRBD1 (7 bases). This CDR3 has 15 residues. V lost 5 bases to trimming and J lost 0 bases, with 11 bases between them. Germline V gene lookup returns CDR1 MDHEN and CDR2 SYDVKM. This CDR3 reads CASSGGTEAKNIQYF. The DNA for the CDR3 is TGTGCCAGCAGTGGGGGGACAGAAGCCAAAAACATTCAGTACTTC.

This clone was detected once. The genes are TRBV11-2 and TRBJ2-1; D not resolved. This CDR3 spans 12 amino acids. CDR1 is SGHAT and CDR2 is FQNNGV in the germline V gene. V was trimmed by 5 bases and J by 5 bases, leaving 7 bases between them. CDR3 DNA sequence: TGTGCCAGCAGCACAGCAAACAATGAGCAGTTCTTC. It is translated as CASSTANNEQFF. The whole variable domain, filled in from reference TRBV11-2 and TRBJ2-1, reads EAGVAQSPRYKIIEKRQSVAFWCNPISGHATLYWYQQILGQGPKLLIQFQNNGVVDDSQLPKDRFSAERLKGVDSTLKIQPAKLEDSAVYLCASSTANNEQFFGPGTRLTVL.

This clone has just one count. The CDR3 DNA follows: TGTGCCAGCAGTTTATCGGGGACTAGAATAGACACAGATACGCAGTATTTT. It translates to CASSLSGTRIDTDTQYF. The chain couples TRBV27 to TRBJ2-3; 8 bases fit TRBD2. CDR1 is MNHEY, CDR2 SMNVEV, per germline (reference sequence). J lost 2 bases, V lost 0 bases, and 7 bases had no gene match. The CDR3 totals 17 residues.

This clone has just a few counts. This sequence joins TRBV5-1 and TRBJ1-1; D is unresolved. Germline V gene data show CDR1 as SGHRS and CDR2 as YFSETQ. The CDR3 totals 14 residues. The germline V and J ends were trimmed by 1 base and 1 base, with 8 bases remaining between them. In DNA form, the CDR3 reads TGCGCCAGCAGCTTGCAGATCTCGAACACTGAAGCTTTCTTT. It translates to CASSLQISNTEAFF.

The V gene is TRBV30, the J gene TRBJ1-2, with 12 bases aligning to TRBD1. CDR3 size: 13 residues. The V gene end was trimmed by 7 bases and the J gene end by 4 bases; junction bases not matched to a gene: 4. The V gene's germline CDR1 is GTSNPN and CDR2 SVGIG (reference sequence). This chain's CDR3 is CAFWDRGPYGYTF. CDR3 bases: TGTGCCTTCTGGGACAGGGGGCCCTATGGCTACACCTTC.

The chain is built from TRBV7-2 and TRBJ1-1, with TRBD1 identical over 7 bases. Germline assignment: CDR1 SGHTA and CDR2 FQGNSA. The ends lost 5 bases at V and 0 bases at J; junction bases unmatched: 3. There are 14 residues in the CDR3. In nucleotides, the CDR3 is TGTGCCAGCAGCCAAGGACAGGTGAACACTGAAGCTTTCTTT. Translated: CASSQGQVNTEAFF.

This clone has just one count. The chain uses TRBV10-3 and TRBJ1-2, with D maybe TRBD1 (6 bases). The CDR3 extends over 14 amino acids. Germline loops: CDR1 ENHRY, CDR2 SYGVKD. V lost 0 bases and J 4 bases, leaving 9 bases between the germline ends. This CDR3 is CAISESTGPYGYTF. The CDR3 nucleotides are TGTGCCATCAGTGAGTCTACAGGGCCCTATGGCTACACCTTC.

The V call is TRBV5-1, the J call TRBJ2-3; D remains ambiguous. The ends were cut back, 3 bases at V and 0 bases at J, with 2 bases in the middle. The CDR3 length is 12 residues. Germline V CDR1 and CDR2: SGHRS, YFSETQ. The CDR3 is CASSYSTDTQYF. CDR3 sequence (DNA): TGCGCCAGCAGCTATAGCACAGATACGCAGTATTTT.

The chain carries TRBV6-6 and TRBJ1-2, with 8 bases fitting TRBD1. Germline assignment: CDR1 MNHNY and CDR2 SVGAGI (reference sequence). This CDR3 has 14 amino acids. The V segment lost 5 bases and the J segment 8 bases; nucleotides outside the gene matches: 10. CDR3 in DNA: TGTGCCAGCAGTATCCGACAGGGGACTATCGGCTACACCTTC. It encodes CASSIRQGTIGYTF.

This clone was picked up a small number of times. The gene calls are TRBV6-5 and TRBJ2-5, with no clear D. The CDR3 loop spans 12 amino acids. Trimming took off 8 bases at V and 0 bases at J, with 7 bases between the two ends. Germline CDR1 MNHEY, CDR2 SVGAGI. Written as DNA, the CDR3 is TGTGCCAGCGCGGCAGACCAAGAGACCCAGTACTTC. Translating gives CASAADQETQYF.

The chain employs TRBV6-5 and TRBJ1-1, with D tentatively TRBD1 (5 bases). CDR3 length equals 13 residues. Germline values: CDR1 MNHEY, CDR2 SVGAGI. Trimming took 6 bases from V and 4 from J, leaving 12 bases between them. The CDR3 DNA is TGTGCCAGCAGGCCTTCAGGGCCCACTGAAGCTTTCTTT. Its translation is CASRPSGPTEAFF.